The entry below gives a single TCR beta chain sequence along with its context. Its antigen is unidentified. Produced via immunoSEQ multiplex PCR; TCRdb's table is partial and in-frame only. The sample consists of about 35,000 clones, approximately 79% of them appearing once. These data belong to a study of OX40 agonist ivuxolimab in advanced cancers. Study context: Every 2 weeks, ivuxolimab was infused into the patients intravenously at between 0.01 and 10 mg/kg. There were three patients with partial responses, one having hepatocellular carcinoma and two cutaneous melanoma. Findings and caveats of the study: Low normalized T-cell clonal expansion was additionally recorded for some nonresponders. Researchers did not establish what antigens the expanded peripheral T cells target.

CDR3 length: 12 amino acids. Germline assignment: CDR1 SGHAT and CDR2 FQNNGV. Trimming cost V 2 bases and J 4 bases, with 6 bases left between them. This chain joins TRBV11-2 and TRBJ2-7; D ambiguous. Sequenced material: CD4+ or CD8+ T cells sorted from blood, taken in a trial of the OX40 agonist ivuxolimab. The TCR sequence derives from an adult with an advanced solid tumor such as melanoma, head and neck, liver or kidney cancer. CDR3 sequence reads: CASSLNIYEQYF. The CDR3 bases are TGTGCCAGCAGCTTAAATATTTACGAGCAGTACTTC.